The clone carrying this T cell receptor (beta chain) was seen only a few times. The V end was cut by 5 bases, the J end by 4 bases, with 8 bases between. The CDR3 loop spans 12 amino acids. Germline CDR1 and CDR2: SEHNR and FQNEAQ (reference sequence). This sample stems from a study of T cells of healthy individuals. TCRdb reprocessed the 5' RACE reads with MiXCR, giving one entry per CDR3 protein. The profile covers 53,000 or so distinct CDR3 sequences, with about 15% appearing a single time and about 16% taken by the ten largest. The TCR originated in a human donor in good health. The rearrangement uses TRBV7-9 and TRBJ1-1; no definite D call. CDR3 coding DNA: TGTGCCAGCAGCAGAGACTTCACTGAAGCTTTCTTT. Translating it yields CASSRDFTEAFF.